This T cell receptor (beta chain) appears in the sequencing data of a study of beta chain features in type 1 diabetes. Study-level results: Patients with type 1 diabetes carried fewer insertions and had more deletions at their VDJ junctions. All four CD4+ subsets of Type 1 diabetes patients contained TCRB CDR3s that were moderately but significantly shorter.

cDNA synthesis used the whole RNA isolate, giving expressed TCRB sequences. The repertoire was sequenced with immunoSEQ multiplex PCR; TCRdb's copy has only in-frame clones and lacks some. The sample records fewer than 250,000 clones, 13% to 15% being singletons. Note on this clone: Its cognate antigen is unknown.

Sorting produced populations that all topped 95% purity. Losses at the gene ends were 4 bases for V and 4 bases for J; bases not matched to a gene: 13. The CDR3 is 17 amino acids. CDR1 is SGHRS and CDR2 is YFSETQ in the germline V gene. This sequence was found in a woman aged 35 to 49 in good health. The specimen sequenced was naive CD4+ T cells from blood. The genes are TRBV5-1 and TRBJ2-3, with 9 nucleotides matching TRBD2. CDR3 nucleotide sequence: TGCGCCAGCAGCACAGGACTTCATAGCGGGGGCGCAGATACGCAGTATTTT. This sequence encodes CASSTGLHSGGADTQYF.